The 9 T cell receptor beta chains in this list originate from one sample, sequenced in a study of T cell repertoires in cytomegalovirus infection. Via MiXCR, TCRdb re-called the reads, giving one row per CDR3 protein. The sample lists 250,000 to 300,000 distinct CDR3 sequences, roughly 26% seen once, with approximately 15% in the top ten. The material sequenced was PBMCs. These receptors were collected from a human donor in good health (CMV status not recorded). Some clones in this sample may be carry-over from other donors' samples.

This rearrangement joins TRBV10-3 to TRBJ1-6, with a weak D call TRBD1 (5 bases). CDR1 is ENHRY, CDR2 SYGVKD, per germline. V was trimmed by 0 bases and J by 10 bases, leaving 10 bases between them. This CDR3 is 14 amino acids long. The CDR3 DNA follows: TGTGCCATCAGTGAGTCATGGGACGGGTCACCCCTCCACTTT. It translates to CAISESWDGSPLHF.

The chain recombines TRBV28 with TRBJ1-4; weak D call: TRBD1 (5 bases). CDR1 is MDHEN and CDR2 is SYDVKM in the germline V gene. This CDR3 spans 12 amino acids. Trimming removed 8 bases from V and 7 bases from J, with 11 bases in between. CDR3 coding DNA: TGTGCCAGCTCAGCGGGGGGTGAAAAACTGTTTTTT. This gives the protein CASSAGGEKLFF. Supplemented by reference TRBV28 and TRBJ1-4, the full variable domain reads DVKVTQSSRYLVKRTGEKVFLECVQDMDHENMFWYRQDPGLGLRLIYFSYDVKMKEKGDIPEGYSVSREKKERFSLILESASTNQTSMYLCASSAGGEKLFFGSGTQLSVL.

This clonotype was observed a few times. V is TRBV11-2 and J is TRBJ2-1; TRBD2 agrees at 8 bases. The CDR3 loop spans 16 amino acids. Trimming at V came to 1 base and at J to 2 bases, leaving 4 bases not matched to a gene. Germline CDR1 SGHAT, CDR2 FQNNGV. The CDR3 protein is CASSLGVAGPYNEQFF. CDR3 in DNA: TGTGCCAGCAGCTTAGGGGTAGCGGGACCCTACAATGAGCAGTTCTTC.

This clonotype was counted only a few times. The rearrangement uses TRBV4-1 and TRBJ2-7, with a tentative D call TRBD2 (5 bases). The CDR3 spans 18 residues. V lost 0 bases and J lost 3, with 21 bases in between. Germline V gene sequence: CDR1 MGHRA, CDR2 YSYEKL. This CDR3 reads CASSQEVRTSTRGYEQYF. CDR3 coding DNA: TGCGCCAGCAGCCAAGAAGTGAGGACTTCAACTAGAGGCTACGAGCAGTACTTC.

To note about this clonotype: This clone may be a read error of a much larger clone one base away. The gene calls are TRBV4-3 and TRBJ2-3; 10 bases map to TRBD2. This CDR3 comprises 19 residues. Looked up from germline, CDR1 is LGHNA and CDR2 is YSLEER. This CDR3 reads CASSQEYGASGGSTDMQYF. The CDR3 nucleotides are TGCGCCAGCAGCCAAGAATATGGCGCTAGCGGGGGTAGCACAGATATGCAGTATTTT.

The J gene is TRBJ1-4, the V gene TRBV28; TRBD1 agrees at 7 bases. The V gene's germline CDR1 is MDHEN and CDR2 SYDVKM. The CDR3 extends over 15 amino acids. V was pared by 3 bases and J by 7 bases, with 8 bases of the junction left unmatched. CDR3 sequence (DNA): TGTGCCAGCAGTTTTTTAGCAGGGGGTGGTGAAAAACTGTTTTTT. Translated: CASSFLAGGGEKLFF.

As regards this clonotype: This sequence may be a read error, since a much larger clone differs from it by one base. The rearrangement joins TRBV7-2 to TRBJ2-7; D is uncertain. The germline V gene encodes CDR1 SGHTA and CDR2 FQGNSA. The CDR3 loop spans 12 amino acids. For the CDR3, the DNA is TGTGCCAGCAGCCCCGGGCCCAGGTGGCAGCACTTC. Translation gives CASSPGPRWQHF.

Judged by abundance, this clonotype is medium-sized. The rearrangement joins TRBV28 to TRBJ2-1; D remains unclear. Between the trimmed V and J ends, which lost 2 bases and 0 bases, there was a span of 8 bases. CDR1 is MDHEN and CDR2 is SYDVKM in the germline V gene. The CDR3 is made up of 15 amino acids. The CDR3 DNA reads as TGTGCCAGCAGTTTAGGCCCGGACTCCTACAATGAGCAGTTCTTC. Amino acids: CASSLGPDSYNEQFF.

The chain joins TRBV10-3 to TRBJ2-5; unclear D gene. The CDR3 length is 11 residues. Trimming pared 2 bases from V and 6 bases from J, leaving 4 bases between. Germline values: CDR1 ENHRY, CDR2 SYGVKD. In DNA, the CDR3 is TGTGCCATCAGTGAGAAAAAGACCCAGTACTTC. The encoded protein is CAISEKKTQYF.